This passage covers 8 T cell receptor beta chains from one sample sequenced in a study of shared clonotypes between healthy human individuals. The table came from immunoSEQ multiplex PCR; TCRdb's copy has only in-frame clones and leaves some out. This table has 2 million to 2.5 million clones, roughly 93% appearing once. Sequencing was done on a sample of naive CD4+ T cells from PBMCs. Subset noted: CD45RA+ positively selected. The source of these receptors is a man between 18 and 29 years old in good health. Some clones in this sample may be carry-over from other donors' samples.

This chain uses TRBV7-2 with TRBJ2-3; D is undetermined. CDR3 length equals 16 residues. CDR1 is SGHTA and CDR2 is FQGNSA in the germline V gene. The germline V and J ends were trimmed by 4 bases and 2 bases, with 16 bases remaining between them. The CDR3 loop reads CASSSVPPGYTDTQYF. CDR3 in DNA: TGTGCCAGCAGCTCCGTTCCCCCGGGCTACACAGATACGCAGTATTTT.

With respect to this clone: At the DNA level, this CDR3 is encoded by other sequences in the same sample as well. This chain joins TRBV28 and TRBJ2-7; D gene ambiguous. Germline V gene sequence: CDR1 MDHEN, CDR2 SYDVKM. Trimming shortened V by 5 bases and J by 3 bases, and 8 bases separated the two germline ends. This CDR3 spans 12 amino acids. The CDR3 reads CASSPRVYEQYF. The CDR3 coding sequence is TGTGCCAGCAGTCCCCGGGTCTACGAGCAGTACTTC.

The chain is built from TRBV30 and TRBJ2-1; the match to TRBD2 covers 13 bases. The CDR3 is made up of 14 amino acids. CDR1 is GTSNPN and CDR2 is SVGIG in the germline V gene (reference sequence). V lost 4 bases and J lost 10; bases outside the gene matches: 7. The CDR3 coding sequence is TGTGCCTGGAAACTAGCGGGAGGGCCAAGGGAGCAGTTCTTC. Amino acid sequence: CAWKLAGGPREQFF.

The chain recombines TRBV7-3 with TRBJ1-1, with D perhaps matching TRBD1 (5 bases). Germline CDR1 SGHTA, CDR2 FQGTGA. V gave up 0 bases and J gave up 4 bases, with 24 bases separating them. The CDR3 runs to 19 residues. CDR3 nucleotides: TGTGCCAGCAGCTTAACGAGTTCCAGGGCGTGGATGGGGAGCACTGAAGCTTTCTTT. It yields the protein CASSLTSSRAWMGSTEAFF.

This clone showed up just once. Other nucleotide sequences from this sample produce the same CDR3. The CDR3 protein is CASSPPDFSSGANVLTF. CDR3 in DNA: TGCGCCAGCAGCCCCCCGGACTTCAGTTCTGGGGCCAACGTCCTGACTTTC. The rearrangement uses TRBV5-1 and TRBJ2-6; tentatively, D is TRBD2 (5 bases). The germline V gene has CDR1 SGHRS and CDR2 YFSETQ. The ends were cut back, 4 bases at V and 1 base at J, with 15 bases in the middle. The CDR3 sequence is 17 residues long.

The chain uses TRBV28 and TRBJ2-6; TRBD1 might be the D (8 bases). The CDR3 is made up of 17 amino acids. CDR1 MDHEN and CDR2 SYDVKM come from the germline V gene. V was pared by 6 bases and J by 0 bases, with 15 bases between. This CDR3 reads CASSGGQGASGANVLTF. The DNA for the CDR3 is TGTGCCAGCAGCGGGGGGCAGGGGGCCTCTGGGGCCAACGTCCTGACTTTC.

The chain has TRBV27 and TRBJ1-3, with unresolved D. The CDR3 covers 18 residues. Trimming stripped 7 bases from V and 0 bases from J, with 22 bases between. The V gene's germline CDR1 is MNHEY and CDR2 SMNVEV (reference sequence). CDR3 loop: CASINPIAGASSGNTIYF. The CDR3 region has the DNA TGTGCCAGCATCAATCCTATTGCTGGAGCGAGCTCTGGAAACACCATATATTTT.

The rearrangement uses TRBV30 and TRBJ1-4; tentative D call: TRBD1 (6 bases). The germline CDR1 and CDR2 sequences are GTSNPN and SVGIG (reference sequence). The V end was cut by 3 bases, the J end by 6 bases, with 17 bases between. The CDR3 sequence is 15 residues long. CDR3 in amino acids: CAWSRPLRGDEKLFF. DNA of the CDR3: TGTGCCTGGAGCAGGCCCCTAAGGGGGGATGAAAAACTGTTTTTT.